This is a list of T cell receptor beta chains from one sample in a study of preoperative IRX-2 immunotherapy in early breast cancer. Profiled with immunoSEQ multiplex PCR; TCRdb holds only in-frame clones, not every one. The repertoire consists of around 40,000 clones, with about 80% occurring once and the leading ten covering roughly 1.2%. The material was tumor tissue, obtained after IRX-2 immunotherapy. These receptors originate from a human donor with breast cancer. CDR3s include the opening cysteine and the closing phenylalanine or tryptophan. Fields, in order: clone size, V gene, D gene, J gene, CDR3 DNA, CDR3 protein. The D gene is left open where the match is weak. Only part of the rows carry a size: once, few, many, or a class if the clone is expanded.

NA	TRBV11-3	NA	TRBJ2-7	TGTGCCAGCAGCTTAGTTCACAGCTCCTACGAGCAGTACTTC	CASSLVHSSYEQYF
NA	TRBV12-1	NA	TRBJ2-3	TGTGCCAGCAGACCACGGACTAGCGGGGGGTGGAGTGGCACAGATACGCAGTATTTT	CASRPRTSGGWSGTDTQYF
NA	TRBV19	NA	TRBJ2-1	TGTGCCAGTAAGATAGGGGATTCCTCCTACAATGAGCAGTTCTTC	CASKIGDSSYNEQFF
NA	TRBV5-1	NA	TRBJ2-3	TGCGCCAGCAGCTACAATGACAGGACACCAGATACGCAGTATTTT	CASSYNDRTPDTQYF
NA	TRBV19	TRBD2	TRBJ2-1	TGTGCCAGTAGTTCCCGCTTAGCGGGAGGGCAAATTCGTGAGCAGTTCTTC	CASSSRLAGGQIREQFF
NA	TRBV14	TRBD2	TRBJ2-1	TGTGCCAGCAGCCAAGATGTTGGCGGGGGGGCCAGAAATGAGCAGTTCTTC	CASSQDVGGGARNEQFF
NA	TRBV7-1	TRBD1	TRBJ1-5	TGTACCAGCAGCCCAGACAGGGGTGGTCAGCCCCAGCATTTT	CTSSPDRGGQPQHF
few	TRBV29-1	NA	TRBJ2-6	TGCAGCGTGCGTGGGACACCATCTGGGGCCAACGTCCTGACTTTC	CSVRGTPSGANVLTF
NA	TRBV18	TRBD1	TRBJ1-2	TGTGCCAGCTCATCGACAGGGGACTCTTATGGCTACACCTTC	CASSSTGDSYGYTF
NA	TRBV5-1	NA	TRBJ1-4	TGCGCCAGCAGCCTAACGGTGCCGGCTGCAACTAATGAAAAACTGTTTTTT	CASSLTVPAATNEKLFF
few	TRBV19	NA	TRBJ1-4	TGTGCCAGTCATGAAGCAGCTAATGAAAAACTGTTTTTT	CASHEAANEKLFF
NA	TRBV6-8	TRBD2	TRBJ2-7	TGTGCCAGCGAGGCCGGGGGGGCGGACGAGCAGTACTTC	CASEAGGADEQYF
NA	TRBV7-1	TRBD2	TRBJ2-3	TGTGCCAGCAGCTTAGGGACTAGCGGCGGTACGCAGTATTTT	CASSLGTSGGTQYF
NA	TRBV5-1	TRBD1	TRBJ2-1	TGCGCCAGCAGCACTATCAATCCGGGACAGGGAGGAGATGAGCAGTTCTTC	CASSTINPGQGGDEQFF
few	TRBV11-3	NA	TRBJ2-5	TGTGCCAGCACCCTATCCAGGGGAGGAGAGACCCAGTACTTC	CASTLSRGGETQYF
NA	TRBV6-8	TRBD1	TRBJ1-3	TGTGCCAGCTCGAACAGGGGGCCCGGAAACACCATATATTTT	CASSNRGPGNTIYF
few	TRBV28	NA	TRBJ2-7	TGTGCCAGCAGAAGAGGGTGGGGGAACTCCTACGAGCAGTACTTC	CASRRGWGNSYEQYF
NA	TRBV15	NA	TRBJ2-7	TGTGCCACCAGCAGAGATCTTAGGGGTGACGAGCAGTACTTC	CATSRDLRGDEQYF
NA	TRBV6-4	NA	TRBJ1-5	TGTGCCAGCAGTTACTCCACTGGCCAGGGCAATCAGCCCCAGCATTTT	CASSYSTGQGNQPQHF
NA	TRBV7-8	NA	TRBJ1-1	TGTGCCAGCGCGACAGGTTTGAACACTGAAGCTTTCTTT	CASATGLNTEAFF
NA	TRBV12-5	TRBD1	TRBJ1-2	TGTGCTAGTGGTTTGGGAACAGGGGCGCGCTATGGCTACACCTTC	CASGLGTGARYGYTF
NA	TRBV5-1	NA	TRBJ1-3	TGCGCCAGCAGCTTGATTGGGGGAAGCTCTGGAAACACCATATATTTT	CASSLIGGSSGNTIYF
NA	TRBV11-3	TRBD1	TRBJ1-2	TGTGCCAGCAGCTTCAGAGACAGGGTAGTTTATGGCTACACCTTC	CASSFRDRVVYGYTF
NA	TRBV19	TRBD1	TRBJ2-1	TGTGCCAGTAAGACAGGGGGCGACTACAATGAGCAGTTCTTC	CASKTGGDYNEQFF
NA	TRBV19	NA	TRBJ1-1	TGTGCCAGTACCTTTTCAGGGAACACTGAAGCTTTCTTT	CASTFSGNTEAFF
NA	TRBV19	NA	TRBJ2-4	TGTGCCAGTACCCCAAGTCCACCACTGGGAGAGGGCAAAAACATTCAGTACTTC	CASTPSPPLGEGKNIQYF
NA	TRBV6-4	NA	TRBJ2-7	TGTGCCAGCAGTGAACCCGTTTCCTACGAGCAGTACTTC	CASSEPVSYEQYF
once	TRBV1	NA	TRBJ1-3	TGCGCCAGCAGCCAAGATCAGAGAGGGAGAGGAAACACCATATATTTT	CASSQDQRGRGNTIYF
few	TRBV14	NA	TRBJ2-2	TGTGCCAGCAGCCAAGACCTCGGTAACACCGGGGAGCTGTTTTTT	CASSQDLGNTGELFF
few	TRBV28	TRBD1	TRBJ2-1	TGTGCCAGCAGTTTGAGGGACAGGGAGGACAATGAGCAGTTCTTC	CASSLRDREDNEQFF
NA	TRBV14	NA	TRBJ2-5	TGTGCCAGCAGCCAAGTGTTGGCGTACCAAGAGACCCAGTACTTC	CASSQVLAYQETQYF
once	TRBV27	NA	TRBJ2-1	TGTGCCAGCAGTGTATCAGCAGCTCACAATGAGCAGTTCTTC	CASSVSAAHNEQFF
NA	TRBV5-1	NA	TRBJ2-2	TGCGCCAGCAGGGAATCGGTCTTGAGGGCGAACACCGGGGAGCTGTTTTTT	CASRESVLRANTGELFF
NA	TRBV11-3	NA	TRBJ2-1	TGTGCCAGCAGCTTAGTTGGCGGGGCCCTTTCCTACAATGAGCAGTTCTTC	CASSLVGGALSYNEQFF
NA	TRBV18	NA	TRBJ1-1	TGTGCCAGCTCACCGGCAGGGCAAGGGAGGGACACTGAAGCTTTCTTT	CASSPAGQGRDTEAFF
NA	TRBV12-5	NA	TRBJ2-2	TGTGCTAGTGGTTACCTCATTCCGGGCCTAACGGACGGGGAGCTGTTTTTT	CASGYLIPGLTDGELFF
NA	TRBV18	NA	TRBJ1-5	TGTGCCAGCTCACCCAACAAGGGCAATCAGCCCCAGCATTTT	CASSPNKGNQPQHF
NA	TRBV11-3	NA	TRBJ1-3	TGTGCCAGCAGCTTAGGTACAGGATGGGGAAACACCATATATTTT	CASSLGTGWGNTIYF
NA	TRBV6-8	NA	TRBJ2-5	TGTGCCAGCAGGACGCCAGGAGGAGAGACCCAGTACTTC	CASRTPGGETQYF
NA	TRBV7-4	TRBD1	TRBJ1-3	TGTGCCAGCAGCCTGGACAGGAGGAGAGTAGCTGGAAACACCATATATTTT	CASSLDRRRVAGNTIYF
NA	TRBV19	NA	TRBJ2-3	TGTGCCAGTCGGAGATCTCAGACAGATACGCAGTATTTT	CASRRSQTDTQYF
NA	TRBV19	TRBD1	TRBJ2-7	TGTGCCAGTAGTACACCGGGACAGGGGCCCACCGGGCAGTACTTC	CASSTPGQGPTGQYF
NA	TRBV12-2	NA	TRBJ2-1	TGTGCAAGTCGCTTACCGGGACTAGCGGGCAATGAGCAGTTCTTC	CASRLPGLAGNEQFF
once	TRBV6-8	NA	TRBJ2-1	TGTGCCAGCAGTTATCGACAGAACAATGAGCAGTTCTTC	CASSYRQNNEQFF
NA	TRBV19	NA	TRBJ2-2	TGTGCCAGTAGAGTAAGGACAACGGACGGGGAGCTGTTTTTT	CASRVRTTDGELFF
NA	TRBV11-3	NA	TRBJ1-6	TGTGCCAGCAGTGAAGCGCTTCCTGGGGGGTCACCCCTCCACTTT	CASSEALPGGSPLHF
NA	TRBV5-1	TRBD1	TRBJ2-5	TGCGCCAGCAGCTCCGCCGGGACAGGGGGCATGGAGACCCAGTACTTC	CASSSAGTGGMETQYF
NA	TRBV6-8	NA	TRBJ2-1	TGTGCCAGCAGTTACGTGGGGCCACACTACAATGAGCAGTTCTTC	CASSYVGPHYNEQFF
NA	TRBV10-2	TRBD1	TRBJ1-5	TGCGCCAGTGGACAGGGGAGTCAGCCCCAGCATTTT	CASGQGSQPQHF
NA	TRBV30	TRBD1	TRBJ2-5	TGTGCCTGGAGTACACAGGGGTTGACAGAGACCCAGTACTTC	CAWSTQGLTETQYF
NA	TRBV11-3	TRBD2	TRBJ2-3	TGTGCCAGCAGCTCCACACCGGGACTAGCAACAGATACGCAGTATTTT	CASSSTPGLATDTQYF
NA	TRBV6-8	TRBD2	TRBJ2-3	TGTGCCATCAGTGGTTTTGGACTAGCGACCACAGATACGCAGTATTTT	CAISGFGLATTDTQYF